The entry below gives a single T cell receptor (beta chain) sequence along with its context. What antigen it recognizes has not been identified. No quality values exist for individual bases; no much larger clone is one base distant. TCR CDR3 regions were amplified from genomic DNA by multiplex PCR using the deep immunoSEQ assay. For each cell subset, the extracted genomic DNA was distributed evenly across all wells of several immunoSEQ 96-well plates, and each plate served as one replicate. For sorted subsets, roughly 200 ng of genomic DNA, equivalent to 25,000 to 35,000 T cell genomes, went into each replicate PCR. Purified libraries were measured with a Qubit 3.0 fluorometer, size-checked on a Bioanalyzer 2100, and measured again with the KAPA Library Quantification kit. Every immunoSEQ 96-well plate was sequenced on a separate single-read 150-cycle Illumina NextSeq 550 flow cell. The study's own analysis went as follows. Because only junctional sequences without quality scores were contained in the immunoSEQ output, filtering matching that applied to full-length reads could not be performed. To assign V/J genes and CDR3, sequences were annotated using PyIR, a Python wrapper for IgBLAST v1.9, with IMGT germline references. Reads were filtered out if the reads had weak V/J assignments (E-value above 1e-6), no CDR3, stop codons, out-of-frame junctions, or ambiguous translated residues. V3J clonotypes were defined as sequences sharing an identical inferred V gene, J gene, and CDR3 amino acid sequence. Percentage overlap between repertoires was computed as shared unique clonotypes divided by the size of the smaller repertoire. Richness of each repertoire was evaluated using RTK rarefaction, the Chao1 estimator, and Recon v2.1 estimates of unobserved clonotypes. For all TCRbeta clonotypes obtained by the gDNA method from several donors, generation probabilities were computed with OLGA. TCRdb mirrors the immuneACCESS table, restricted to in-frame sequences. Some clones are absent from its copies; in checked studies, under half trace to an unresolved V gene, and the reason for the others is unknown. V and J calls and clone size come straight from that table; D and trimming were deduced from the DNA. For this sample the table gives 550,000 to 650,000 clones, of which 96% were detected only once. Together, the top ten hold roughly 0.1% of the sample.

The data were taken from a study of shared clonotypes between healthy human individuals (TCRdb year 2020). With respect to the entire study: The cohort included three men and a couple of women between 18 and 49 years of age. Between about 0.8 and 9 billion PBMCs per donor were obtained by leukapheresis. To increase sequencing depth and limit assay-specific biases, TCR repertoire library preparation and sequencing were carried out by different laboratories using diverse techniques. To estimate repertoire size and how much clonotypes are shared between individuals, the study performed deep sequencing of blood TCR repertoires from roughly five healthy adults. For each donor, CD4 naive and CD4 memory were each run on three plates, CD8 naive on two plates, and CD8 memory on one plate. The paper's findings and limits, for the study overall: The small number of donors limited the genetic and exposure-history diversity represented. Sampling was restricted to blood, and TCR repertoires in tissues likely differ from the TCR repertoires found in blood. Based on pairwise subsampling, the degree of clonotype sharing among donors was expected to be affected by sequencing depth. Roughly 5% of naive CD4, approximately 3.7% of naive CD8, roughly 2.5% of memory CD4, and about 0.4% of memory CD8 clonotypes were shared across a few donors. Higher generation probabilities were observed for clonotypes shared by all four sorted-subset donors than for non-shared clonotypes. Incomplete sequencing was indicated by rarefaction of sorted-subset datasets, despite the large sequencing depth. Naive subsets generally had larger estimated clonotype richness than memory subsets did.

CD8 naive samples were obtained by positive selection for CCR7 among CD45RO-negative cells, yielding a CD45RA+CCR7+ population from which TemRA cells were excluded. Donors were healthy HIV-negative adults with no recently reported acute infections or vaccinations. Every donor was a Caucasian adult living in Nashville, Tennessee, USA. Blood was collected by leukapheresis, and PBMCs were isolated by Ficoll-Histopaque density gradient centrifugation and then cryopreserved in liquid nitrogen vapor phase. Purity and quantity of every magnetically sorted T cell population were checked by analytical flow cytometry. Each sorted fraction had its genomic DNA isolated and then quantified by UV absorbance on a Nanodrop 2000c. The CDR3 covers 17 residues, taking in both the cysteine and the phenylalanine. The CDR3 DNA has 51 bases and is translated from base 1. V loses 0 bases of germline sequence and J loses 2 bases, and the interval between the two ends is 15 bases. The germline V gene supplies CDR1 SGHTA and CDR2 FQGNSA.

What was sequenced was naive CD8+ T cells sorted from blood. Reading the label with the study, this specimen's cell subset or site is: CD45RA+CCR7+. This clonotype was sampled from a woman in her thirties in good health. This chain joins TRBV7-2 to TRBJ2-3; no confident D gene assignment can be made. The nucleotide sequence reads TGTGCCAGCAGCTTAGCCTTCTCCGGAGCATACACAGATACGCAGTATTTT. Its protein product is CASSLAFSGAYTDTQYF.